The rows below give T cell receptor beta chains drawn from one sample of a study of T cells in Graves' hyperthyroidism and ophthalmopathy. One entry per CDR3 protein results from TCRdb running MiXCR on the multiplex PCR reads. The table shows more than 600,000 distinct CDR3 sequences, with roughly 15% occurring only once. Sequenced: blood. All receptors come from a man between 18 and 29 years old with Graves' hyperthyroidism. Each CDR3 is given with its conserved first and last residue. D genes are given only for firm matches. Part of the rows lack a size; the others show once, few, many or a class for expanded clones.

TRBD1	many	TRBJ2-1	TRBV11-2	TGTGCCAGCAGCCTGGTCCGGACAGGGTCCTCTGAGCAGTTCTTC	CASSLVRTGSSEQFF
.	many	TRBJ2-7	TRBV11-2	TGTGCCAGCAGCCCTGGGGGGGCCCTCTCCTACGAGCAGTACTTC	CASSPGGALSYEQYF
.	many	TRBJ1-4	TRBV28	TGTGCCAGCAGTTTATCGGTCAGCCGGAATGAAAAACTGTTTTTT	CASSLSVSRNEKLFF
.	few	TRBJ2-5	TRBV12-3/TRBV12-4	TGTGCCAGCCGTAGGTCAGCAGGGACCCAGTACTTC	CASRRSAGTQYF
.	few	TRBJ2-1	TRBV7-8	TGTGCCAGCAGCTCGTCCCTGCTACCCCACAATGAGCAGTTCTTC	CASSSSLLPHNEQFF
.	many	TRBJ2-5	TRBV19	TGTGCCAGTAGTATGGCGTACCAAGAGACCCAGTACTTC	CASSMAYQETQYF
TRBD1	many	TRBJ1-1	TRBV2	TGTGCCAGCAGTGACTTTGGACAGGCGAACACTGAAGCTTTCTTT	CASSDFGQANTEAFF
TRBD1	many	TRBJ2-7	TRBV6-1	TGTGCCAGCACCTCTTCCGGCAAGGGACAGGGGGAGCAGTACTTC	CASTSSGKGQGEQYF
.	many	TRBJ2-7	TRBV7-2	TGTGCCAGCAGCTTAGCGGCCGGGCGCGAGCAGTACTTC	CASSLAAGREQYF
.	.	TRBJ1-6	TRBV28	TGTGCCAGCACCTACGGGCGATCGGATTCACCCCTCCACTTT	CASTYGRSDSPLHF
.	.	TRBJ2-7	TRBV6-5	TGTGCCAGCAGTTACCCGGAAACAACCTACGAGCAGTACTTC	CASSYPETTYEQYF
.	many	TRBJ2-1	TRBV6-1	TGTGCCAGCAGTGAAACAGGGAACTCCCCCGATGAGCAGTTCTTC	CASSETGNSPDEQFF
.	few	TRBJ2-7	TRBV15	TGTGCCACCAGCAGAGATAGGGGACGCCACGAGCAGTACTTC	CATSRDRGRHEQYF
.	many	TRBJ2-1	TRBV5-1	TGCGCCAGCAGCTTGGCTAGATCTAGCGTAACCTACAATGAGCAGTTCTTC	CASSLARSSVTYNEQFF
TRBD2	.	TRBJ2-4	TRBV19	TGTGCCAGTAGTACCGCTAGCGGGAGATCCAAAAACATTCAGTACTTC	CASSTASGRSKNIQYF
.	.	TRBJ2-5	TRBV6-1	TGTGCCAGCAGAACCCTGGGGACCCAAGAGACCCAGTACTTC	CASRTLGTQETQYF
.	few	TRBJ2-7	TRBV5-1	TGCGCCAGCAGCCAACGAAATCTCGGGACGGGGGTCCACGAGCAGTACTTC	CASSQRNLGTGVHEQYF
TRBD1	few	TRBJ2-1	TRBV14	TGTGCCAGCAGCCAAGCGACAGGGGGCTACAATGAGCAGTTCTTC	CASSQATGGYNEQFF
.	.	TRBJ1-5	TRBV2	TGTGCCAGCAGTGAATTGGGGGTCAATCGGCCCCAGCATTTT	CASSELGVNRPQHF
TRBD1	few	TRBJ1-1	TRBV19	TGTGCCAGTAGTATAAACGGCGGCGGACAGGGTATCTTCTTT	CASSINGGGQGIFF
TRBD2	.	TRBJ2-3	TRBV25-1	TGTGCCAGCAGTGAATCTCTAGCGGGAGGTCCCGCGGTGGATACGCAGTATTTT	CASSESLAGGPAVDTQYF
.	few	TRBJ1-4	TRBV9	TGTGCCAGCAGCTCCCGCCCCGAAGTCGATTGGGAAAAACTGTTTTTT	CASSSRPEVDWEKLFF
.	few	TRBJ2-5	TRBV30	TGTGCTATGGCCGGGATGGGGGGCATTTCCCAAGAGACCCAGTACTTC	CAMAGMGGISQETQYF
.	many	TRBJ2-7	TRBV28	TGTGCCAGCACCCCCGGTGACTTGGAGCAGTACTTC	CASTPGDLEQYF
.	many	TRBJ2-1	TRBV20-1	TGCAGTGCTAGACCCCAGGGTGAGCAGTTCTTC	CSARPQGEQFF
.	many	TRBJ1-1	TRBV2	TGTGCCAGCAGTGTGTCTGGCACTGAAGCTTTCTTT	CASSVSGTEAFF
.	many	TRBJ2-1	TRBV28	TGTGCCAGCAGTTCGGCCGGGACACCCAAACACTACAATGAGCAGTTCTTC	CASSSAGTPKHYNEQFF
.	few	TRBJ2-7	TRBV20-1	TGCAGTGCTAGGGACGACTACTTGAATTTGGGGCAGTACTTC	CSARDDYLNLGQYF
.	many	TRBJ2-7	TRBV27	TGTGCCAGCAGTTTTCTTGGGGGGACCTACGAGCAGTACTTC	CASSFLGGTYEQYF
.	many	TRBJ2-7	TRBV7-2	TGTGCCAGCAGCCCCACCCGCGGGATCTCCTACGAGCAGTACTTC	CASSPTRGISYEQYF
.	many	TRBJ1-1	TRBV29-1	TGCAGCGTTGAAACGGGCGAAGACACTGAAGCTTTCTTT	CSVETGEDTEAFF
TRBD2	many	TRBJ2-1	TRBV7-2	TGTGCCAGCAGCATTAGTAGCGGGAGGACCAACAATGAGCAGTTCTTC	CASSISSGRTNNEQFF
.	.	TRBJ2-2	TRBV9	TGTGCCAGCAGCGTAGGTTCCCCCTCCGTAACCGGGGAGCTGTTTTTT	CASSVGSPSVTGELFF
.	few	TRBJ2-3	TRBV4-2	TGTGCCAGCAGCCAAAGGGCGGGTCCAATCACAGATACGCAGTATTTT	CASSQRAGPITDTQYF
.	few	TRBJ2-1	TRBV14	TGTGCCAGCAGCCAAGTTAGGAGCGGACGCGAGCAGTTCTTC	CASSQVRSGREQFF
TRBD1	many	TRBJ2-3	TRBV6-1	TGTGCCAGCAGGCAACAGGGGGTCGCTTTAGGGCGACTAAAGGAAGATACGCAGTATTTT	CASRQQGVALGRLKEDTQYF
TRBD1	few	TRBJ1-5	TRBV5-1	TGCGCCAGCAGCAGGGACAGTAGGACTCAGCCCCAGCATTTT	CASSRDSRTQPQHF
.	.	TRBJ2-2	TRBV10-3	TGTGCCATCAGCGGGACCTCTAGGGGGGAGCTGTTTTTT	CAISGTSRGELFF
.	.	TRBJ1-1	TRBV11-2	TGTGCCAGCAGCTTATACAGCATTACTGAAGCTTTCTTT	CASSLYSITEAFF
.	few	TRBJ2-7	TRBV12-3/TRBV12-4	TGTGCCAGCAGTTCTAGTGCCGGGACAATCTACGAGCAGTACTTC	CASSSSAGTIYEQYF
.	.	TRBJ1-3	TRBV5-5	TGTGCCAGCAGCTTGGGGACACGATTTCCCTCTGGAAACACCATATATTTT	CASSLGTRFPSGNTIYF
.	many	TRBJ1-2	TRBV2	TGTGCCAGCAGTGATATTGCCCGCTACACCTTC	CASSDIARYTF
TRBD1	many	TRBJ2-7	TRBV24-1	TGTGCCACCAGTCCAGGACAGGGCTGGCAGTACTTC	CATSPGQGWQYF
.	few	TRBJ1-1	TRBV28	TGTGCCAGCAGTTTATACAGGCAGATGAACACTGAAGCTTTCTTT	CASSLYRQMNTEAFF
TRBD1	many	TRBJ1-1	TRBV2	TGTGCCAGCAGTCGACAGGGTGAGGGGAACACTGAAGCTTTCTTT	CASSRQGEGNTEAFF
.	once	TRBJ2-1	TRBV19	TGTGCCAGTAGTATAGATCTATTAGGGGACCATAGATACAATGAGCAGTTCTTC	CASSIDLLGDHRYNEQFF
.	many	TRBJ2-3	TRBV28	TGTGCCAGCAGTTTACAAGGGAGAGATACGCAGTATTTT	CASSLQGRDTQYF